What follows are 25 T cell receptor beta chains derived from one specimen sequenced in a study of cytomegalovirus exposure and HLA in healthy donors (dated by TCRdb to about 2017). To prepare the library, the immunoSEQ multiplex PCR assay was applied. The multiplex PCR relied on a mix of 60 forward primers for TCR Vbeta segments and 13 reverse primers for TCR Jbeta segments. The source is immuneACCESS, and TCRdb retained only in-frame sequences with V and J called. Part of the clones is not carried over; for the studies checked, unresolved V genes explain less than half of this, and the remainder is unexplained. For this sample there are roughly 150,000 clones; 80% to 85% appear just once. Together, the top ten hold roughly 2.5% of the sample. Material: PBMCs. Receptors were obtained from a boy younger than 10 in good health and CMV-seronegative.

The V and J genes are TRBV9 and TRBJ2-2; D might be TRBD1 (6 bases). Per the germline V gene, CDR1 is SGDLS and CDR2 is YYNGEE. Trimming pared 3 bases from V and 1 base from J, leaving 13 bases between. The CDR3 is 16 residues long. DNA of the CDR3: TGTGCCAGCAGCGGCCCGGGACACTTGAACACCGGGGAGCTGTTTTTT. It is translated as CASSGPGHLNTGELFF.

The count of this clone is one. This chain uses TRBV27 with TRBJ2-7, with 7 positions matching TRBD2. The CDR3 loop spans 18 amino acids. J lost 7 bases, V lost 7 bases, and 25 bases had no gene match. Germline CDR1 and CDR2: MNHEY and SMNVEV (reference sequence). CDR3 DNA sequence: TGTGCCAGCACCACCCAGCGGGGAGGACCTCGAGGGGCGAGAGAGCAGTACTTC. Its translation: CASTTQRGGPRGAREQYF.

The V call is TRBV6-4, the J call TRBJ2-6; the D is unclear. Germline values: CDR1 MRHNA, CDR2 SNTAGT. V dropped 0 bases and J dropped 1 base, with 7 bases sitting between them. CDR3 length: 16 residues. The CDR3 here is CASSDSMASGANVLTF. CDR3 nucleotides: TGTGCCAGCAGTGACTCCATGGCATCTGGGGCCAACGTCCTGACTTTC.

The table lists this clone with a count of one. The chain uses TRBV19 and TRBJ1-3, with TRBD1 matching over 9 bases. Per germline, CDR1 LNHDA and CDR2 SQIVND (reference sequence). The length of the CDR3 is 17 residues. The V segment lost 5 bases and the J segment 1 base; nucleotides outside the gene matches: 9. CDR3: CASSLRLDRGSGNTIYF. In DNA, the CDR3 is TGTGCCAGTAGTCTACGCCTGGACAGGGGATCTGGAAACACCATATATTTT.

V usage is TRBV7-9 and J usage is TRBJ2-3; maybe TRBD2 (5 bases). Germline assignment: CDR1 SEHNR and CDR2 FQNEAQ (reference sequence). The CDR3 is made up of 15 amino acids. V lost 3 bases and J 3 bases, leaving 13 bases between the germline ends. CDR3 amino acids: CASSFGLQKTDTQYF. The CDR3 nucleotides read TGTGCCAGCAGCTTTGGACTGCAAAAAACAGATACGCAGTATTTT.

This chain links TRBV5-1 with TRBJ2-7; D gene ambiguous. Germline CDR1 is SGHRS and CDR2 is YFSETQ. V was trimmed by 4 bases and J by 4 bases, leaving 9 bases between them. The CDR3 consists of 12 residues. CDR3 bases: TGCGCCAGCAGCCTGGTCAGGTACGAGCAGTACTTC. As protein: CASSLVRYEQYF.

This chain uses TRBV7-9 with TRBJ2-1; D unresolved. Trimming left V 5 bases short and J 0 bases short, with 11 bases between. Germline lookup yields CDR1 SEHNR and CDR2 FQNEAQ (reference sequence). This CDR3 spans 15 amino acids. The CDR3 bases are TGTGCCAGCAGCAATCAAACGAGCTCCTACAATGAGCAGTTCTTC. It specifies CASSNQTSSYNEQFF.

V is TRBV19 and J is TRBJ2-6, with a possible D match to TRBD2 (6 bases). The ends were cut back, 4 bases at V and 1 base at J, with 11 bases in the middle. Germline V gene data show CDR1 as LNHDA and CDR2 as SQIVND (reference sequence). The CDR3 is 16 residues long. The CDR3, as DNA: TGTGCCAGTAGTAGCGGGATGGGGTCTGGGGCCAACGTCCTGACTTTC. Protein sequence: CASSSGMGSGANVLTF.

The chain carries TRBV4-1 and TRBJ1-1; the match to TRBD1 covers 9 bases. The germline gives CDR1 MGHRA, CDR2 YSYEKL. V gave up 4 bases and J gave up 4 bases; unmatched junction bases: 19. This CDR3 contains 19 residues. As DNA, the CDR3 is TGCGCCAGCAGCCGAGTCCCGGGACAGGGAATTAAGTGGGGCACTGAAGCTTTCTTT. Translating it yields CASSRVPGQGIKWGTEAFF.

In its sample, this clone was seen once. The J gene is TRBJ2-4, the V gene TRBV19, with unresolved D. The CDR3 contains 13 residues. CDR1 is LNHDA, CDR2 SQIVND, per germline (reference sequence). The V and J ends lost 4 bases and 6 bases respectively, with 10 bases between them. The CDR3 is CASSTSVTNIQYF. CDR3 nucleotide sequence: TGTGCCAGTAGTACCAGCGTGACAAACATTCAGTACTTC. The full variable domain, its missing parts supplied by reference TRBV19 and TRBJ2-4, is DGGITQSPKYLFRKEGQNVTLSCEQNLNHDAMYWYRQDPGQGLRLIYYSQIVNDFQKGDIAEGYSVSREKKESFPLTVTSAQKNPTAFYLCASSTSVTNIQYFGAGTRLSVL.

The chain recombines TRBV5-4 with TRBJ2-1; D is unresolved. V dropped 2 bases and J dropped 3 bases, with 12 bases sitting between them. Germline V gene lookup returns CDR1 SGHNT and CDR2 YYREEE (reference sequence). The CDR3 has 15 residues. The CDR3 here is CASSFETLNYNEQFF. In nucleotides, the CDR3 is TGTGCCAGCAGCTTTGAGACTTTAAACTACAATGAGCAGTTCTTC.

V usage is TRBV5-1 and J usage is TRBJ2-1; 8 nucleotides agree with TRBD2. With V trimmed by 5 bases and J by 9 bases, 19 bases remained unmatched. This CDR3 has 17 amino acids. CDR1 and CDR2 from the germline V gene are SGHRS and YFSETQ. The CDR3 loop is CASSRADNSGSFFEQFF. CDR3 DNA: TGCGCCAGCAGTCGAGCCGACAACAGCGGGAGTTTTTTTGAGCAGTTCTTC.

CDR3 sequence reads: CAISEEAGAIHTF. The CDR3, as DNA: TGTGCCATCAGTGAGGAGGCAGGGGCTATACACACCTTC. The V call is TRBV10-3, the J call TRBJ1-2; D is perhaps TRBD1 (6 bases). The CDR3 spans 13 residues. The germline V and J ends were trimmed by 2 bases and 12 bases, with 16 bases remaining between them. From germline, CDR1 is ENHRY and CDR2 SYGVKD.

The chain links TRBV27 to TRBJ1-1, with D possibly TRBD1 on 5 matching bases. Per the germline V gene, CDR1 is MNHEY and CDR2 is SMNVEV (reference sequence). The V end was cut by 7 bases, the J end by 1 base, with 16 bases between. CDR3 length equals 15 residues. The chain's CDR3 is CASKRQPLPNTEAFF. In DNA, the CDR3 is TGTGCCAGCAAAAGACAGCCGCTCCCGAACACTGAAGCTTTCTTT.

The chain combines TRBV11-2 with TRBJ2-7, with 8 bases aligning to TRBD1. The CDR3 sequence is 16 residues long. Per the germline V gene, CDR1 is SGHAT and CDR2 is FQNNGV. V trimming: 6 bases; J trimming: 1 base; junction bases outside the gene matches: 11. The chain's CDR3 is CASSSTGGYGSYEQYF. The CDR3 DNA follows: TGTGCCAGCAGTTCAACAGGGGGGTACGGATCCTACGAGCAGTACTTC.

The chain is built from TRBV29-1 and TRBJ2-5, with 8 bases aligning to TRBD2. The CDR3 is 13 amino acids. Germline lookup yields CDR1 SQVTM and CDR2 ANQGSEA. With V trimmed by 5 bases and J by 5 bases, 7 bases remained unmatched. CDR3 sequence: CSVRGGRGETQYF. In DNA, the CDR3 is TGCAGCGTTCGGGGGGGCCGAGGGGAGACCCAGTACTTC.

The V and J genes are TRBV27 and TRBJ1-3; a weak D match, TRBD1 (5 bases). Deletions cut 0 bases from V and 6 bases from J, with 12 bases between. Germline loops: CDR1 MNHEY, CDR2 SMNVEV (reference sequence). The CDR3 is made up of 15 amino acids. The CDR3 spells CASSLSARVENTIYF. CDR3 DNA: TGTGCCAGCAGTTTATCGGCCAGGGTTGAAAACACCATATATTTT.

V gene TRBV11-3 combines with J gene TRBJ2-1, with 8 bases fitting TRBD2. CDR1 is SGHNT, CDR2 YENEEA, per germline. This CDR3 contains 14 residues. V was clipped by 1 base and J by 7 bases; unmatched bases: 3. The CDR3, as DNA: TGTGCCAGCAGCTTAGCTGGCGGGAGGAATGAGCAGTTCTTC. Translated: CASSLAGGRNEQFF.

The V call is TRBV6-6, the J call TRBJ1-2; TRBD1 is a possible D gene (6 bases). Germline V gives CDR1 MNHNY, CDR2 SVGAGI (reference sequence). The V end was cut by 7 bases, the J end by 4 bases, with 16 bases between. The CDR3 is made up of 14 amino acids. The CDR3 DNA is TGTGCCAGCACCCCCAGGGGTCAGTTCTATGGCTACACCTTC. Amino acids: CASTPRGQFYGYTF.

CDR3 residues: CASSFRGQATYGYTF. In DNA, the CDR3 is TGTGCCAGCAGCTTTAGGGGACAGGCTACCTATGGCTACACCTTC. V usage is TRBV5-4 and J usage is TRBJ1-2, with TRBD1 identical over 8 bases. The germline V gene encodes CDR1 SGHNT and CDR2 YYREEE (reference sequence). The CDR3 runs to 15 residues. The J segment lost 4 bases and the V segment lost 2 bases, leaving 7 bases of the junction unmatched. The full variable domain, completed using reference TRBV5-4 and TRBJ1-2, is ETGVTQSPTHLIKTRGQQVTLRCSSQSGHNTVSWYQQALGQGPQFIFQYYREEENGRGNFPPRFSGLQFPNYSSELNVNALELDDSALYLCASSFRGQATYGYTFGSGTRLTVV.

The V gene is TRBV5-1, the J gene TRBJ2-5, with D tentatively TRBD1 (6 bases). The CDR3 extends over 14 amino acids. The germline V gene has CDR1 SGHRS and CDR2 YFSETQ. V was pared by 4 bases and J by 2 bases, with 12 bases between. CDR3 amino acids: CASSPRQEQETQYF. In DNA, the CDR3 is TGCGCCAGCAGCCCGAGACAGGAACAAGAGACCCAGTACTTC. Full variable domain (missing parts from reference TRBV5-1 and TRBJ2-5): KAGVTQTPRYLIKTRGQQVTLSCSPISGHRSVSWYQQTPGQGLQFLFEYFSETQRNKGNFPGRFSGRQFSNSRSEMNVSTLELGDSALYLCASSPRQEQETQYFGPGTRLLVL.

The gene calls are TRBV19 and TRBJ1-5; the D gene is possibly TRBD1 (6 bases). The CDR3 contains 17 residues. Deletions cut 0 bases from V and 2 bases from J, with 14 bases between. CDR1 is LNHDA, CDR2 SQIVND, per germline (reference sequence). CDR3 residues: CASSIDPRGGGNQPQHF. CDR3 DNA sequence: TGTGCCAGTAGTATAGACCCCCGAGGGGGGGGCAATCAGCCCCAGCATTTT.

Written as DNA, the CDR3 is TGTGCCAGCAGCGTACAGGGTCCTGGAAACACCATATATTTT. Amino acids: CASSVQGPGNTIYF. The V and J genes are TRBV9 and TRBJ1-3, with D tentatively TRBD1 (5 bases). With 1 base removed from V and 2 bases from J, the gap between germline ends came to 7 bases. The CDR3 sequence is 14 residues long. Germline values: CDR1 SGDLS, CDR2 YYNGEE.

CDR3 region: CASSFISEASAFF. DNA for the CDR3: TGTGCCAGCAGCTTCATCTCGGAGGCCTCAGCTTTCTTT. The chain links TRBV5-6 to TRBJ1-1, with no clear D. Germline assignment: CDR1 SGHDT and CDR2 YYEEEE. This CDR3 has 13 amino acids. The ends were cut back, 2 bases at V and 10 bases at J, with 15 bases in the middle.

The V call is TRBV9, the J call TRBJ1-1; 8 nucleotides line up with TRBD1. Germline V gene lookup returns CDR1 SGDLS and CDR2 YYNGEE. The ends lost 4 bases at V and 6 bases at J; junction bases unmatched: 8. CDR3 size: 14 residues. In DNA, the CDR3 is TGTGCCAGCAGCTCTCGCGGACAGGGCCCTGAAGCTTTCTTT. Amino acid sequence: CASSSRGQGPEAFF.